This T cell receptor beta chain was captured in a study of CXCR3-negative and CXCR3-positive naive CD8 T cells. Study observations and caveats: In CXCR3-positive naive cells, the TRB CDR3s were more hydrophobic than in CXCR3-negative naive cells.

Libraries of TRB cDNA were made by 5' RACE and carried UMIs. TCRdb reprocessed the 5' RACE reads, with one entry per CDR3 protein and no DNA. This listing includes some 130,000 distinct CDR3 sequences. Germline V gives CDR1 KGHSH, CDR2 LQKENI. CDR3 length: 16 residues. On this clonotype: The antigen is undetermined.

Sequenced material: naive CXCR3+ CD8+ T cells from blood. Indicated subset: CD45RO-CCR7+CD27+CD95- naive CD8+ T cells expressing CXCR3 (TNR3+). The receptor was derived from a human donor in good health. Some clones in this sample may be carry-over from other donors' samples. The rearrangement uses TRBV18 and TRBJ2-1; TCRdb picks TRBD1, but there is no DNA to check that call. CDR3 loop: CASSPQAGGAYNEQFF.